Below are 5 T cell receptor beta chains sequenced from a single sample in a study of T cell repertoires in cytomegalovirus infection. TCRdb re-called the reads with MiXCR, one entry per CDR3 protein. This sample yields under 95,000 distinct CDR3 sequences, of which about 45% are seen a single time; approximately 95% belongs to the top ten. These TCRs are of unknown antigen specificity. Sample: CD8+ T cells from cultured PBMCs, taken from culture after CMV antigen stimulation. These receptors all come from a human donor in good health (CMV status not recorded). Some clones in this sample may be carry-over from other donors' samples.

This clonotype was seen a handful of times. The chain combines TRBV6-1 with TRBJ1-1, with no clear D. V lost 4 bases and J 2 bases, leaving 20 bases between the germline ends. CDR3 length equals 17 residues. The V gene's germline CDR1 is MNHNS and CDR2 SASEGT. This CDR3 reads CASSAHRVPNFNTEAFF. The DNA of the CDR3 is TGTGCCAGCAGTGCCCACCGGGTCCCCAATTTCAACACTGAAGCTTTCTTT.

This chain links TRBV19 with TRBJ1-1; D remains ambiguous. CDR1 and CDR2 (germline): LNHDA, SQIVND (reference sequence). This CDR3 spans 16 amino acids. The germline V and J ends were trimmed by 6 bases and 3 bases, with 20 bases remaining between them. The CDR3 bases are TGTGCCAGTAGAGGGAGAGGCAGCTTTCCGCACACTGAAGCTTTCTTT. Amino acids: CASRGRGSFPHTEAFF.

A remark on this clonotype: Relative to the germline gene, one junction end is altered; a read error may explain this. The gene calls are TRBV7-6 and TRBJ2-2; D may be TRBD2 (5 bases). The CDR3 length is 11 residues. Germline-derived CDR1 and CDR2 are SGHVS and FNYEAQ. The CDR3 DNA reads as TGTGCCAGCACCCTTATTGGGGAGCCGTTTTTT. Encoded protein: CASTLIGEPFF.

The V gene is TRBV9, the J gene TRBJ2-3; 7 bases line up with TRBD2. V gave up 0 bases and J gave up 6 bases; unmatched junction bases: 4. The CDR3 contains 14 residues. Per the germline V gene, CDR1 is SGDLS and CDR2 is YYNGEE. The CDR3 here is CASSVGLAPDTQYF. The CDR3 DNA sequence: TGTGCCAGCAGCGTAGGACTAGCTCCCGATACGCAGTATTTT.

The V and J genes are TRBV25-1 and TRBJ2-5; a weak D match, TRBD1 (6 bases). Germline V CDR1 and CDR2: MGHDK, SYGVNS. V shed 11 bases and J shed 3 bases, with 10 bases lying between them. There are 11 residues in the CDR3. CDR3 in amino acids: CASQGEETQYF. DNA of the CDR3: TGTGCCTCACAGGGTGAAGAGACCCAGTACTTC. Full variable domain (remainder filled in from reference TRBV25-1 and TRBJ2-5): EADIYQTPRYLVIGTGKKITLECSQTMGHDKMYWYQQDPGMELHLIHYSYGVNSTEKGDLSSESTVSRIRTEHFPLTLESARPSHTSQYLCASQGEETQYFGPGTRLLVL.